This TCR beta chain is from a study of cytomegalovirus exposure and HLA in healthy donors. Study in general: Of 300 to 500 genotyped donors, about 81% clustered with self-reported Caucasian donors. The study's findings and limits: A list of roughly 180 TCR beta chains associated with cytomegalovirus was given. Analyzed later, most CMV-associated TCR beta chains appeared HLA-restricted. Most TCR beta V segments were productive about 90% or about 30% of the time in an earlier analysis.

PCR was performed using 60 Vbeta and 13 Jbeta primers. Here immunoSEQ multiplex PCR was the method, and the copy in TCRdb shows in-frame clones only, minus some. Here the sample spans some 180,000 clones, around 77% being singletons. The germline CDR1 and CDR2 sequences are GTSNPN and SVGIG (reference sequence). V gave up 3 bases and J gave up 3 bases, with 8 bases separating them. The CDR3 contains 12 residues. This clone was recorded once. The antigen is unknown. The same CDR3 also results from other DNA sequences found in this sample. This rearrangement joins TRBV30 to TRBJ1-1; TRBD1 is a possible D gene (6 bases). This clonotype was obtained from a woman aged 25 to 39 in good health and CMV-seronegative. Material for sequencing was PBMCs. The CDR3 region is CAWSRGYTEAFF. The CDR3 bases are TGTGCCTGGAGCAGGGGTTACACTGAAGCTTTCTTT.